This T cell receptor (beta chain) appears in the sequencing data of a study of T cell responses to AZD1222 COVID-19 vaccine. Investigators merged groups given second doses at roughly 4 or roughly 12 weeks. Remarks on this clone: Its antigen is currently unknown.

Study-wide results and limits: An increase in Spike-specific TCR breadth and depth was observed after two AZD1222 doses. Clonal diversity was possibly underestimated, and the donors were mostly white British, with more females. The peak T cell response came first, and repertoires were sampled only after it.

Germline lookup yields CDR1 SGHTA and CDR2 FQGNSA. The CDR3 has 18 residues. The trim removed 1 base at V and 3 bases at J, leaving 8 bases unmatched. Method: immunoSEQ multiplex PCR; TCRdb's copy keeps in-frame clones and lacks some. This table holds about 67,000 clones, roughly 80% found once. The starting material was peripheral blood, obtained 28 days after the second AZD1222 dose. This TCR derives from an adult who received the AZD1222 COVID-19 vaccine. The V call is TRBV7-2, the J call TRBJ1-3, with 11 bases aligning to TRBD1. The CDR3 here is CASSLVPGTGGGGNTIYF. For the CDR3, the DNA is TGTGCCAGCAGCTTAGTACCCGGGACAGGGGGTGGTGGAAACACCATATATTTT.